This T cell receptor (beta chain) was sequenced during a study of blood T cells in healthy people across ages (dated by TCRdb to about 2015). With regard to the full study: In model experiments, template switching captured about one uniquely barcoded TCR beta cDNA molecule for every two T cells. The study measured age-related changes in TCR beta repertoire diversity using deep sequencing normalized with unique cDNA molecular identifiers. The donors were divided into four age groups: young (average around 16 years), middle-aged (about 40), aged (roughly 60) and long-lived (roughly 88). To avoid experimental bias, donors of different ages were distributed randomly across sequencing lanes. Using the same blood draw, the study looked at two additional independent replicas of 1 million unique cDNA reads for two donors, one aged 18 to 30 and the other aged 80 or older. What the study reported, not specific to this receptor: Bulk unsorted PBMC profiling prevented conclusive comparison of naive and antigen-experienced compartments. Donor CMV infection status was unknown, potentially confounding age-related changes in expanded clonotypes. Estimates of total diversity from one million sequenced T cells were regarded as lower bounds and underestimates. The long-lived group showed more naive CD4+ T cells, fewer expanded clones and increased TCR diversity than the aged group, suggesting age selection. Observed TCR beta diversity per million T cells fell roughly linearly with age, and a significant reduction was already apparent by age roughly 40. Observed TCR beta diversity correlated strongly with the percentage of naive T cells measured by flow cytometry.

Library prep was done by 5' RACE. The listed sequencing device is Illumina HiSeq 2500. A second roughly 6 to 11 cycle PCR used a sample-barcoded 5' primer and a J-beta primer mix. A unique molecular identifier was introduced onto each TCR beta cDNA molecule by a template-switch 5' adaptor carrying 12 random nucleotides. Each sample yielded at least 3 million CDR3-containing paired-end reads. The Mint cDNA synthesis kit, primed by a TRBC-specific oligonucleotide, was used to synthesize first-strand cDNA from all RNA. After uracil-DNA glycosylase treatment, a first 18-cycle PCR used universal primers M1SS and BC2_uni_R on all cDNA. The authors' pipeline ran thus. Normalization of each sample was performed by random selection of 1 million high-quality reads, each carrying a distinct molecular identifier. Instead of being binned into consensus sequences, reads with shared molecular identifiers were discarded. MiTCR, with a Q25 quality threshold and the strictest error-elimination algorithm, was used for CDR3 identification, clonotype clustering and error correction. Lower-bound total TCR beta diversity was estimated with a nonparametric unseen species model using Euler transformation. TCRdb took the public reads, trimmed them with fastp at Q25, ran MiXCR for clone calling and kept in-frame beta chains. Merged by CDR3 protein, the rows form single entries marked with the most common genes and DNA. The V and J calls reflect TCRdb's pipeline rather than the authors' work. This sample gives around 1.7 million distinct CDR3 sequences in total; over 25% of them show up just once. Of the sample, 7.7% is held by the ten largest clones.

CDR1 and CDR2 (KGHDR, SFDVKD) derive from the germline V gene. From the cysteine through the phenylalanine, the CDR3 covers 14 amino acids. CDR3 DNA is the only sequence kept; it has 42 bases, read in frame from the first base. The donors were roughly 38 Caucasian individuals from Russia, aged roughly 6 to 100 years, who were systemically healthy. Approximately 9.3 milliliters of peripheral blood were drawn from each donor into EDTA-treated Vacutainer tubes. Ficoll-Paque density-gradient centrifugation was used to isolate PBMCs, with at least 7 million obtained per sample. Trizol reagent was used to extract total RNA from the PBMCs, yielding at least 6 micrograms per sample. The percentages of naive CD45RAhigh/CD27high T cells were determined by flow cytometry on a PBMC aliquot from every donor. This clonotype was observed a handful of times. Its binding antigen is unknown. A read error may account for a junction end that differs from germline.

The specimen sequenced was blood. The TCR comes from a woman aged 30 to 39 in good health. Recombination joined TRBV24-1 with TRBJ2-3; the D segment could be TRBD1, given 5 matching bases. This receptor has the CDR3 CATSDLRGADMQYF. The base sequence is TGTGCCACCAGTGATTTGAGGGGCGCAGATATGCAGTATTTT.